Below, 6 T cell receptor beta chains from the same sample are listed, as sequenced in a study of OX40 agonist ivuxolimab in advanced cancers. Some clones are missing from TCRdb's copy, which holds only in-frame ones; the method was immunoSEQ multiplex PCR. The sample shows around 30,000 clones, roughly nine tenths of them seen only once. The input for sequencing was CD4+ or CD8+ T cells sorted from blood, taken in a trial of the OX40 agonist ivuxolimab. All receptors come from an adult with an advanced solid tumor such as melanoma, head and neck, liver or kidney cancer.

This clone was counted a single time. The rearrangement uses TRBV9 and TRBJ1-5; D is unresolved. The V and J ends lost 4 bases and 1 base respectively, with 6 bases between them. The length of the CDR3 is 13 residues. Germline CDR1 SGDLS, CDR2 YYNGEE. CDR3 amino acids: CASSMASNQPQHF. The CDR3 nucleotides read TGTGCCAGCAGCATGGCGAGCAATCAGCCCCAGCATTTT.

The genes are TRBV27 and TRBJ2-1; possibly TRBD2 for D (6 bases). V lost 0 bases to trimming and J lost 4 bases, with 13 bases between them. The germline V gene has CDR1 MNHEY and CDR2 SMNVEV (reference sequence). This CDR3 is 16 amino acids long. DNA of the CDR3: TGTGCCAGCAGTTTATCTAGCGGTGAGAAATACAATGAGCAGTTCTTC. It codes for CASSLSSGEKYNEQFF.

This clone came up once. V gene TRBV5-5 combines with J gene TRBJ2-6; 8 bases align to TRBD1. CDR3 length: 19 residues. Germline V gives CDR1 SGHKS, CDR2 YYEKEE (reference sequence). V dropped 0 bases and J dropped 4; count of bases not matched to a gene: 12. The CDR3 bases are TGTGCCAGCAGCTTGGTCCCGCCAGGGGGCTATTCGGGGGCCAACGTCCTGACTTTC. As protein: CASSLVPPGGYSGANVLTF.

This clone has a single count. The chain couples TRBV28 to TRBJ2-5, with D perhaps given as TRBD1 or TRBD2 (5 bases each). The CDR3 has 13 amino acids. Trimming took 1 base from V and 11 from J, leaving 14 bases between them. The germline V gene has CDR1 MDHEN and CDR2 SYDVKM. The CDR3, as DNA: TGTGCCAGCAGTTTATTCCCGCGCTGGGGGCAGTACTTC. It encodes CASSLFPRWGQYF.

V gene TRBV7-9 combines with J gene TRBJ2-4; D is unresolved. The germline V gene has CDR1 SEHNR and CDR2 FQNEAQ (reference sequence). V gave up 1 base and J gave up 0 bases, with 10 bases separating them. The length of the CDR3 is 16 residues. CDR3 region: CASSLVTALAKNIQYF. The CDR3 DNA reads TGTGCCAGCAGCTTAGTAACGGCGCTAGCCAAAAACATTCAGTACTTC.

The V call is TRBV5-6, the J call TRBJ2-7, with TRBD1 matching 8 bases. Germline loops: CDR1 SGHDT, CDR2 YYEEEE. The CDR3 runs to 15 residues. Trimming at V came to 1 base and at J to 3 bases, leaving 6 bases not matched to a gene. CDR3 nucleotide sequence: TGTGCCAGCAGCTTGTCCGACAGGGGTATCTACGAGCAGTACTTC. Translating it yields CASSLSDRGIYEQYF.